The entry that follows covers one T cell receptor beta chain sequence. The data stem from a study of blood T cell repertoires in COVID-19. Here immunoSEQ multiplex PCR was the method, and the copy in TCRdb shows in-frame clones only, minus some. This sample yields fewer than 70,000 clones, of which approximately 85% are seen a single time; around 2.9% belongs to the top ten. V shed 5 bases, J shed 9 bases, and the junction held 8 bases outside the gene matches. From germline, CDR1 is MGHDK and CDR2 SYGVNS. CDR3 length: 15 amino acids. What was sequenced was peripheral blood. This TCR was sampled from an elderly man with acute or convalescent COVID-19. The chain combines TRBV25-1 with TRBJ1-6; 9 nucleotides align to TRBD1. The CDR3: CASSPSTGGGSPLHF. The CDR3 DNA follows: TGTGCCAGCAGTCCCTCGACAGGGGGAGGTTCACCCCTCCACTTT.